This T cell receptor beta chain was sequenced during a study of cytomegalovirus exposure and HLA in healthy donors. Findings and caveats of the study: Cytomegalovirus association was assigned to under 200 TCR beta chains.

Primers for the PCR totalled 60 Vbeta and 13 Jbeta. Assay: immunoSEQ multiplex PCR; the TCRdb copy retains only in-frame clones and omits some. The sample holds about 130,000 clones, 75% to 85% seen once. The V end was cut by 2 bases, the J end by 0 bases, with 5 bases between. The CDR3 is 14 amino acids. CDR1 is MNHNS and CDR2 is SASEGT in the germline V gene. In the case of this clone: Its antigen remains unknown.

The TCR comes from a man between 35 and 55 years old in good health and CMV-seronegative. The material sequenced was PBMCs. The V and J genes are TRBV6-1 and TRBJ1-3, with D hard to call. The CDR3 spells CASSERVSGNTIYF. Written as DNA, the CDR3 is TGTGCCAGCAGTGAACGGGTCTCTGGAAACACCATATATTTT.